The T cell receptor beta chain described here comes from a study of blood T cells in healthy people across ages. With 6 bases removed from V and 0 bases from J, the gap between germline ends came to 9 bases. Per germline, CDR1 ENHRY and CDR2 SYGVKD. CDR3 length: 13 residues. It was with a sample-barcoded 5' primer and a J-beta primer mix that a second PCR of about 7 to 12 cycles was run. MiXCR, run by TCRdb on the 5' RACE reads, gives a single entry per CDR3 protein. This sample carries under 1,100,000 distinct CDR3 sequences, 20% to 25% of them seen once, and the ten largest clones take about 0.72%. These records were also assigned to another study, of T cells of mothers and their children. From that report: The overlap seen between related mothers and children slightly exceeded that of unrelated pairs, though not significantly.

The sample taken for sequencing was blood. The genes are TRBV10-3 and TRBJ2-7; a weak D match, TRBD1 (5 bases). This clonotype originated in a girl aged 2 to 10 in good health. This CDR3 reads CAIRGQGSYEQYF. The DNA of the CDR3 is TGTGCCATCAGGGGGCAGGGCTCCTACGAGCAGTACTTC.